Presented here are 20 T cell receptor beta chains from one specimen sequenced in a study of tumor-infiltrating lymphocytes in primary liver carcinoma. Priming with a constant-region primer yielded TCR beta cDNA from 500 ng total RNA. Sequencing libraries for TCR beta derived from three nested multiplex PCR rounds that used slightly modified ARM-PCR. The first two PCR rounds used TRBV1-TRBV30 forward primers with a C-beta reverse primer, nine to eleven cycles each. TCRdb fed the multiplex PCR reads into MiXCR, producing one record per CDR3 protein. There are 110,000 or so distinct CDR3 sequences in the sample; around 84% occur only once, and 15% to 20% lies in the top ten. The roughly 17-31 mg bulk tissue piece was not sorted before simultaneous RNA and DNA extraction. Sequences were obtained from liver tumor tissue from sampling region 3. Subset denoted: tumor region T3, left-lateral pole. These receptors all stem from a man aged 40-50 years with primary liver carcinoma and hepatitis B virus infection.

This clonotype was recorded once. Germline and junction disagree at one end, which may indicate a read error. The chain joins TRBV6-5 to TRBJ1-3; 8 positions agree with TRBD1. The CDR3 is made up of 19 amino acids. Germline-derived CDR1 and CDR2 are MNHEY and SVGAGI. DNA for the CDR3: TGTGCCAACAGTAGATCCGGGACAGGATCATTAAGCTCTGGAATCACCATATATTTT. It translates to CANSRSGTGSLSSGITIYF.

This clonotype was seen only a few times. A single base separates this from a much larger clone, so it may be a read error. The genes are TRBV7-9 and TRBJ2-7, with TRBD1 matching over 7 bases. Germline CDR1 and CDR2: SEHNR and FQNEAQ (reference sequence). This CDR3 spans 13 amino acids. The junction had 4 bases not matched to a gene; V was cut back by 5 bases and J by 3 bases. DNA for the CDR3: TGTGCCAGCAGCGATGACAGGGTCTACGAGCAGTACTTC. It specifies CASSDDRVYEQYF.

This clonotype showed up just once. The junction does not match germline at one end; this may be a read error. The chain employs TRBV7-7 and TRBJ2-1; D possibly corresponds to TRBD1 (5 bases). CDR3 size: 14 residues. Germline V gives CDR1 SSHAT, CDR2 FNYEAQ (reference sequence). CDR3 nucleotides: TGTGCCAGCAGCTACGACAGCTCCTACAATAAGCAGTTATTC. The encoded protein is CASSYDSSYNKQLF.

Points on this clonotype: A much bigger clone sits one base away, suggesting this may be a read error. The V and J genes are TRBV19 and TRBJ1-5; D call uncertain. CDR1 and CDR2 from the germline V gene are LNHDA and SQIVND (reference sequence). The CDR3 has 16 residues. Trimming left V 7 bases short and J 1 base short, with 17 bases between. The DNA of the CDR3 is TGTGCCAGTACCACCTCGGACTTCCAAAGCAATCAGCCCCAGCATTTT. It specifies CASTTSDFQSNQPQHF.

The chain recombines TRBV6-2 or TRBV6-3 with TRBJ2-7; no firm D call. CDR1 and CDR2 (germline): MNHEY, SVGEGT. The CDR3 is made up of 13 amino acids. The CDR3 region is CDSSYAVPYEQYF. DNA for the CDR3: TGTGATAGCAGTTACGCGGTACCCTACGAGCAGTACTTC.

This clonotype was recorded many times. The chain joins TRBV5-8 to TRBJ2-3; perhaps TRBD2 as D (5 bases). The length of the CDR3 is 14 residues. Per the germline V gene, CDR1 is SGHTS and CDR2 is YDEGEE. V dropped 4 bases and J dropped 4 bases, with 13 bases sitting between them. Here the CDR3 reads CASSLGVVADTQYF. The CDR3 DNA reads TGTGCCAGCAGCCTCGGGGTAGTGGCAGATACGCAGTATTTT.

This clonotype was seen repeatedly, ten times or more. This rearrangement joins TRBV10-3 to TRBJ2-7; the match to TRBD1 covers 10 bases. The V gene end was trimmed by 0 bases and the J gene end by 3 bases; junction bases not matched to a gene: 5. This CDR3 has 16 amino acids. CDR1 is ENHRY and CDR2 is SYGVKD in the germline V gene. This CDR3 reads CAISESRTGGLYEQYF. The CDR3 DNA reads as TGTGCCATCAGTGAGTCTAGGACAGGGGGGCTCTACGAGCAGTACTTC.

Details on this clonotype: Its ends do not fully match the called genes, so a read error is possible. The chain has TRBV12-3 or TRBV12-4 and TRBJ1-1; D is possibly TRBD1 (5 bases). This CDR3 has 14 amino acids. This CDR3 reads CTSSLGLMKTKAFF. The CDR3 DNA reads TGTACCAGCAGTTTGGGGCTGATGAAGACTAAAGCTTTCTTT.

The CDR3 here is CASTQGGTGELFF. Here the CDR3 DNA reads TGTGCCAGCACCCAGGGAGGGACCGGGGAGCTGTTTTTT. The chain carries TRBV2 and TRBJ2-2; 7 bases match TRBD2. Trimming at V came to 7 bases and at J to 5 bases, leaving 4 bases not matched to a gene. CDR3 length: 13 residues. CDR1 and CDR2 from the germline V gene are SNHLY and FYNNEI. The variable domain in full, with the rest retrieved from reference TRBV2 and TRBJ2-2, is EPEVTQTPSHQVTQMGQEVILRCVPISNHLYFYWYRQILGQKVEFLVSFYNNEISEKSEIFDDQFSVERPDGSNFTLKIRSTKLEDSAMYFCASTQGGTGELFFGEGSRLTVL.

Notes on this clonotype: This likely comes from a read error, as the CDR3 has no conserved phenylalanine or tryptophan at its end. No DNA is shown, since the ends of the CDR3 on it are uncertain; the CDR3 is the one TCRdb lists. The V and J genes are TRBV11-3 and TRBJ1-5. Termini included, the CDR3 measures 15 amino acids. Germline V gene sequence: CDR1 SGHNT, CDR2 YENEEA. The CDR3 reads CASSLDLGEAQPQQL.

As for this clonotype: One end of the junction fails to match germline, which may point to a read error. The chain is built from TRBV6-1 and TRBJ1-2; D not certain. CDR1 is MNHNS, CDR2 SASEGT, per germline. CDR3 length: 13 residues. CDR3 bases: TGTACCAGTTCACGGACCACTTCATATGGCTACACGTTC. Its translation is CTSSRTTSYGYTF.

This chain joins TRBV11-2 and TRBJ2-5; D is possibly TRBD2 (5 bases). The germline V gene encodes CDR1 SGHAT and CDR2 FQNNGV. This CDR3 spans 18 amino acids. V shed 6 bases and J shed 5 bases, with 28 bases lying between them. CDR3 loop: CASSPSSIQATGRETQYF. DNA for the CDR3: TGTGCCAGCAGTCCTAGCTCAATCCAGGCCACTGGGCGGGAGACCCAGTACTTC.

The chain employs TRBV20-1 and TRBJ2-5, with 7 bases lining up with TRBD1. In germline, CDR1 is DFQATT, CDR2 SNEGSKA (reference sequence). With 4 bases clipped from V and 5 bases from J, the junction kept 10 bases outside the gene matches. The CDR3 loop spans 14 amino acids. The CDR3 DNA follows: TGCAGTGCTATTCGAGGGGGCGAGGGCGAGACCCAGTACTTC. Translating it yields CSAIRGGEGETQYF.

This clonotype occurred a few times. V gene TRBV20-1 combines with J gene TRBJ1-6, with 8 bases fitting TRBD1. Per the germline V gene, CDR1 is DFQATT and CDR2 is SNEGSKA (reference sequence). V lost 1 base, J lost 7 bases, and 6 bases stayed unmatched. The CDR3 contains 15 residues. CDR3 nucleotides: TGCAGTGCTAGAGTACAGGGGGGAGTGAATTCACCCCTCCACTTT. This sequence encodes CSARVQGGVNSPLHF.

In its sample, this clonotype was seen a few times. A much larger clonotype is one base distant, so this may be a read error. The chain is built from TRBV5-1 and TRBJ2-2; 8 bases agree with TRBD2. The germline V gene encodes CDR1 SGHRS and CDR2 YFSETQ. The V gene end was trimmed by 4 bases and the J gene end by 5 bases; junction bases not matched to a gene: 7. The CDR3 loop spans 15 amino acids. The CDR3 coding sequence is TGCGCCAGCAGCCCAGTAGCGGGGAAGACCGGGGAGCTGTTTTTT. Protein: CASSPVAGKTGELFF.

There are many counts of this clonotype. The chain links TRBV12-3 or TRBV12-4 to TRBJ2-5; 7 bases match TRBD2. V lost 5 bases, J lost 4 bases, and 4 bases stayed unmatched. The CDR3 is 13 amino acids. CDR3 in DNA: TGTGCCAGCAGTCGAAGCGGGATAGAGACCCAGTACTTC. Its translation is CASSRSGIETQYF.

This chain connects TRBV29-1 to TRBJ2-7; 7 bases line up with TRBD1. Germline assignment: CDR1 SQVTM and CDR2 ANQGSEA. There are 13 residues in the CDR3. Here the CDR3 DNA reads TGCATTGTTCCCCCGACAGGGCTCCACGAGCAGTACTTC. Translation gives CIVPPTGLHEQYF.

This clonotype came up once. This may arise from a read error, as a much more abundant clone is one base away. This chain uses TRBV5-1 with TRBJ2-3; D unresolved. The V gene's germline CDR1 is SGHRS and CDR2 YFSETQ. The CDR3 has 13 amino acids. CDR3 DNA sequence: TGCGCCAGCAGCCCGACGAGAACAGATACGCCGTATTTT. Translation gives CASSPTRTDTPYF.

As for this clonotype: The junction does not match germline at one end; this may be a read error. The chain combines TRBV5-4 with TRBJ1-1; the D is unclear. This CDR3 is 13 amino acids long. Germline V gives CDR1 SGHNT, CDR2 YYREEE (reference sequence). CDR3 sequence (DNA): TGTGCCAGCACAATAGGGTTGAACACTGAATCTTTCTTT. This translates into CASTIGLNTESFF.

As regards this clonotype: The junction departs from the called germline gene at one end, perhaps through a read error. This chain joins TRBV11-1 and TRBJ2-2; perhaps D is TRBD1 or TRBD2 (5 bases each). CDR3 size: 13 residues. Germline V lookup: CDR1 SGHAT, CDR2 FQDESV (reference sequence). The CDR3 sequence: CASSFWGTGEPFF. In DNA form, the CDR3 reads TGTGCCAGCAGCTTTTGGGGCACCGGGGAGCCGTTTTTC.